This T cell receptor (beta chain) was retrieved from a study of T cell repertoires in cytomegalovirus infection. Points from the study as a whole: The ex vivo response showed dominance by HLA-C-restricted CMV-specific TCR beta clonotypes. Totalled public TCR beta family frequency picked out people who carried CMV plus the relevant HLA.

TCRdb processed the reads anew with MiXCR; each CDR3 protein has one entry. The sample includes 650,000 to 900,000 distinct CDR3 sequences, 30% to 35% of them seen just once. The CDR3 extends over 16 amino acids. Germline V gene sequence: CDR1 LGHDT, CDR2 YNNKEL (reference sequence). Deletions cut 1 base from V and 2 bases from J, with 14 bases between. For this clonotype: The antigen is unknown.

The receptor was derived from a human donor in good health (CMV status not recorded). Some clones in this sample may be carry-over from other donors' samples. The sample consisted of cultured CD8+ T cells from PBMCs, taken from culture after CMV antigen stimulation. The chain has TRBV3-1 and TRBJ1-2; D perhaps matches TRBD1 (5 bases). This CDR3 is CASSQAGTGINYGYTF. CDR3 coding DNA: TGTGCCAGCAGCCAAGCGGGGACCGGGATCAACTATGGCTACACCTTC.